This T cell receptor (beta chain) was recorded in a study of T cell responses to AZD1222 COVID-19 vaccine. The method was immunoSEQ multiplex PCR; TCRdb's version includes in-frame clones alone and lacks a portion of them. The sample holds about 160,000 clones, approximately 91% seen once. The CDR3 covers 14 residues. Deletions cut 0 bases from V and 2 bases from J, with 7 bases between. Germline V gives CDR1 SGHTA, CDR2 FQGNSA. The clonotype comes from an adult in good health. Here the sequenced sample was peripheral blood, taken on day 0 of AZD1222 vaccination. This chain links TRBV7-2 with TRBJ1-2; D is undetermined. CDR3 region: CASSLAARNYGYTF. The CDR3 bases are TGTGCCAGCAGCTTAGCGGCCAGGAACTATGGCTACACCTTC.